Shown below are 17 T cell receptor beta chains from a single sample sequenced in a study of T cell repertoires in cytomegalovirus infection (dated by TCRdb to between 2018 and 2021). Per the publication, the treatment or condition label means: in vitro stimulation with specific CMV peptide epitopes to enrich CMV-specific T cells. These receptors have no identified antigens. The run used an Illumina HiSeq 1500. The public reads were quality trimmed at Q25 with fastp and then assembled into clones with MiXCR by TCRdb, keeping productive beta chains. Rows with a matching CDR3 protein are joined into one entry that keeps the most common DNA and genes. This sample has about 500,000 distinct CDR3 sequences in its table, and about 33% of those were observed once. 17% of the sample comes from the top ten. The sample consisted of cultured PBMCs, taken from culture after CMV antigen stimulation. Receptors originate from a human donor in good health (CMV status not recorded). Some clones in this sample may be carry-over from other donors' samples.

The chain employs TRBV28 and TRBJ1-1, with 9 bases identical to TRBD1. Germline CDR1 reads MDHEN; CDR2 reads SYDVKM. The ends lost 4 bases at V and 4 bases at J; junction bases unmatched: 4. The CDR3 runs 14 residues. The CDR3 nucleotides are TGTGCCAGCAGTTATGGGGACAGGGTCACTGAAGCTTTCTTT. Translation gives CASSYGDRVTEAFF.

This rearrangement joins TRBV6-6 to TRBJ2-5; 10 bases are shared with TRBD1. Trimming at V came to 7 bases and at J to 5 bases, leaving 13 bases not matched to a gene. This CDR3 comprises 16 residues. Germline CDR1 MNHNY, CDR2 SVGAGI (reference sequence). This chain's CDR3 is CASIGGTGERRETQYF. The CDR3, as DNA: TGTGCCAGCATTGGGGGGACAGGGGAAAGAAGGGAGACCCAGTACTTC.

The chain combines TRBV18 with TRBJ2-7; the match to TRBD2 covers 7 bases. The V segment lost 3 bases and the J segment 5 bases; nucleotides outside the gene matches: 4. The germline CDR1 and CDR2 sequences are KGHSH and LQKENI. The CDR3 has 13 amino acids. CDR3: CASSPGSGNEQYV. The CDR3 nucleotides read TGTGCCAGCTCACCCGGAAGCGGGAACGAGCAGTACGTC.

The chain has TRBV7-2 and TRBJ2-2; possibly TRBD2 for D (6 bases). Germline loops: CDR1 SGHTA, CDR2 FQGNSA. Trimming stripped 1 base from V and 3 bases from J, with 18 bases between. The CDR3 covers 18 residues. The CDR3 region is CASSLGGGWRDYTGELFF. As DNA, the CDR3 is TGTGCCAGCAGCTTAGGAGGCGGGTGGCGGGACTACACCGGGGAGCTGTTTTTT. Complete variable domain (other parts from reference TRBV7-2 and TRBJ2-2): GAGVSQSPSNKVTEKGKDVELRCDPISGHTALYWYRQSLGQGLEFLIYFQGNSAPDKSGLPSDRFSAERTGGSVSTLTIQRTQQEDSAVYLCASSLGGGWRDYTGELFFGEGSRLTVL.

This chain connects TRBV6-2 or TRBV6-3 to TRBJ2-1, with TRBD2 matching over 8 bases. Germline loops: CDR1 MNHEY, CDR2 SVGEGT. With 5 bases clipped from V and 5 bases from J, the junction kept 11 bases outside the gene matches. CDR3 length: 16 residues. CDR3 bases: TGTGCCAGCAGTACCGAAGCGGGAGCTCACCACAATGAGCAGTTCTTC. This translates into CASSTEAGAHHNEQFF.

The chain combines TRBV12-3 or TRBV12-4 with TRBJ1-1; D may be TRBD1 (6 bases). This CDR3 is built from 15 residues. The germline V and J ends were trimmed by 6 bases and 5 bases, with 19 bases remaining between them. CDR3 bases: TGTGCCAGCAGAATGAATACAGGGTGGGAGACTGAAGCTTTCTTT. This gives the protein CASRMNTGWETEAFF.

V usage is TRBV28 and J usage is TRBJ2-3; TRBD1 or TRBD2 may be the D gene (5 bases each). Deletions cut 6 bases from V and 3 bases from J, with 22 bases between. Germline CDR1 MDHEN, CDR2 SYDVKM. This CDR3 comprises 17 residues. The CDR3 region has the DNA TGTGCCAGCAGCCCCCCTGCCGGGACGCCCAAGACAGATACGCAGTATTTT. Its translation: CASSPPAGTPKTDTQYF.

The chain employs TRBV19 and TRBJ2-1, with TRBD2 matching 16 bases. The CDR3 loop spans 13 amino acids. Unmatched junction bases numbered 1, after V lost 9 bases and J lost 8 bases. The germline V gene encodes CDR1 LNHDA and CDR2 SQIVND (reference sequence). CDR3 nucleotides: TGTGCCAGCGGGACTAGCGGGAGGGATGAGCAGTTCTTC. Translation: CASGTSGRDEQFF.

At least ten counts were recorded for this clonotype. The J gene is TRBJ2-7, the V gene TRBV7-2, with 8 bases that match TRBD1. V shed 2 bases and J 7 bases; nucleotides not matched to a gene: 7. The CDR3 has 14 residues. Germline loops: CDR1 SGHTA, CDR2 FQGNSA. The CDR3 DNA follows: TGTGCCAGCAGCTTAAATCAGGGGGCGGATGAGCAGTACGTC. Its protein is CASSLNQGADEQYV.

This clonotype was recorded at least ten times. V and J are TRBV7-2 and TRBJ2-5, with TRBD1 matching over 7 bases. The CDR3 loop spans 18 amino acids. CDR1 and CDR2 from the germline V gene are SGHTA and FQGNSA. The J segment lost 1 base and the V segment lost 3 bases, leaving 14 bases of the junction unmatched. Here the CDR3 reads CASSLHLSLNRGQETQYF. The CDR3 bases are TGTGCCAGCAGCTTGCATCTTTCGTTGAACAGGGGCCAAGAGACCCAGTACTTC.

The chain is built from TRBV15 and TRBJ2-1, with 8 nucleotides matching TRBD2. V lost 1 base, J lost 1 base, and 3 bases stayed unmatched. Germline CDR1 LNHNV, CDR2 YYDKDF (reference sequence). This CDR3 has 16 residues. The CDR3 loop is CATSRAGTRSYNEQFF. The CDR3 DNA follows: TGTGCCACCAGCAGAGCCGGGACTAGGTCCTACAATGAGCAGTTCTTC.

This CDR3 reads CASSLPTSGRETQYF. The DNA of the CDR3 is TGTGCCAGCAGCCTCCCCACTAGCGGGAGAGAGACCCAGTACTTC. V is TRBV7-9 and J is TRBJ2-5, with 11 bases identical to TRBD2. The CDR3 is 15 residues long. The germline V gene has CDR1 SEHNR and CDR2 FQNEAQ (reference sequence). Trimming removed 5 bases from V and 4 bases from J; junction bases left unmatched: 6.

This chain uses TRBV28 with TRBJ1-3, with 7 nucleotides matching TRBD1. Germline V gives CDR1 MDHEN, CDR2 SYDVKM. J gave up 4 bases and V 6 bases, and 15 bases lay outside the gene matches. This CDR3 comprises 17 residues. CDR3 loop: CASRQHRDSKAGNTIYF. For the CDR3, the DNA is TGTGCCAGCAGGCAACATCGGGACAGCAAGGCAGGAAACACCATATATTTT. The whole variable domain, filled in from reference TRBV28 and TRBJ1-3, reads DVKVTQSSRYLVKRTGEKVFLECVQDMDHENMFWYRQDPGLGLRLIYFSYDVKMKEKGDIPEGYSVSREKKERFSLILESASTNQTSMYLCASRQHRDSKAGNTIYFGEGSWLTVV.

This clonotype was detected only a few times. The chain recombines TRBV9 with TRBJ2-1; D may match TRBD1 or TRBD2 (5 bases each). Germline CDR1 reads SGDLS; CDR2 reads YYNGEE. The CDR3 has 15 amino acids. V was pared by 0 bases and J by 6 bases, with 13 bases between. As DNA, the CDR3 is TGTGCCAGCAGCGTAGATGGGGGATGGCTCAATGAGCAGTTCTTC. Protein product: CASSVDGGWLNEQFF.

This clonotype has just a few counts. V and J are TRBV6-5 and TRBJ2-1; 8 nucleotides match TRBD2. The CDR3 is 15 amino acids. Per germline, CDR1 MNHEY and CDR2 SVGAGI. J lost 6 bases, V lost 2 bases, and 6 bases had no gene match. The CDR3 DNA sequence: TGTGCCAGCAGTTACGGGACTAGGGGTGGCAATGAGCAGTTCTTC. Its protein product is CASSYGTRGGNEQFF.

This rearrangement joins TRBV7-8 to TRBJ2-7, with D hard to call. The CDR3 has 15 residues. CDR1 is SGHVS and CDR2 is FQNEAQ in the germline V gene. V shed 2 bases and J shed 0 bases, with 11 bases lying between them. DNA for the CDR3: TGTGCCAGCAGCTTATTTCGGGTTTACTCCTACGAGCAGTACTTC. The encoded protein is CASSLFRVYSYEQYF.

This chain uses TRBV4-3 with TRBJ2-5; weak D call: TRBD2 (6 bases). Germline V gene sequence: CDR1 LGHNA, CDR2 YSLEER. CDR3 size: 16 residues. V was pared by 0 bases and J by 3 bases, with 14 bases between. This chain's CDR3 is CASSQDRKGGEETQYF. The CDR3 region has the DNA TGCGCCAGCAGCCAAGATCGAAAGGGAGGTGAAGAGACCCAGTACTTC.